The following is a TCR beta chain sequence with its context. Measured with immunoSEQ multiplex PCR; TCRdb has only the in-frame clones, and not every one. The table shows 120,000 or so clones, with about nine tenths occurring only once. This sample was included in a study of radiotherapy plus CTLA-4 blockade in lung cancer. Sequenced material: peripheral blood, taken from a patient treated with radiotherapy plus ipilimumab. This clonotype originated in a human donor with non-small cell lung cancer that progressed on radiotherapy plus ipilimumab.

This CDR3 is CASSYRTGKETQYF. The CDR3 DNA follows: TGTGCCAGCAGCTACCGGACAGGGAAAGAGACCCAGTACTTC. This chain links TRBV7-8 with TRBJ2-5, with 8 bases identical to TRBD1. The germline V gene has CDR1 SGHVS and CDR2 FQNEAQ. The junction had 4 bases not matched to a gene; V was cut back by 4 bases and J by 3 bases. The CDR3 is made up of 14 amino acids.